This TCR beta chain was sequenced for a study of metastatic and nonmetastatic thyroid tumors. Every patient was untreated before thyroid surgery. This clone occurred many times. A much larger clone lies a single base off, so this may be a read error. In the same sample, other DNA sequences code for this CDR3. Germline CDR1 reads KGHDR; CDR2 reads SFDVKD. Germline trimming cut 4 bases from V and 3 bases from J; bases unmatched to any gene: 3. There are 15 residues in the CDR3. Via MiXCR, TCRdb re-called the PCR reads. The sample lists more than 8,500 clones, 25% to 30% occurring once. The sequencing input was adjacent normal tissue. J is TRBJ2-3 and V is TRBV24-1; 10 bases match TRBD2. The TCR originated in a female donor with papillary thyroid cancer or a benign thyroid nodule (not recorded which). Some clones in this sample may be carry-over from other donors' samples. The CDR3 region is CATSDLTSGTDTQYF. CDR3 nucleotides: TGTGCCACCAGTGACTTGACTAGCGGGACAGATACGCAGTATTTT.